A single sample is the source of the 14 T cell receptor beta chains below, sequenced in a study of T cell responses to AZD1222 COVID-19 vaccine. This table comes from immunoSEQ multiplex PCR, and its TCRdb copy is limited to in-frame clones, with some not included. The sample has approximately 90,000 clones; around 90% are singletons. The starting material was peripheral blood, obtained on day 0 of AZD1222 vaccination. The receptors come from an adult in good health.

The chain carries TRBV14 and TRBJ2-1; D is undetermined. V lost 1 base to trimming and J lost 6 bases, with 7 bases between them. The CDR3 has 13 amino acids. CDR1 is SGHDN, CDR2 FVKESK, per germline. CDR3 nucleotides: TGTGCCAGCAGCCAAGTGGGTTCCAATGAGCAGTTCTTC. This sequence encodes CASSQVGSNEQFF.

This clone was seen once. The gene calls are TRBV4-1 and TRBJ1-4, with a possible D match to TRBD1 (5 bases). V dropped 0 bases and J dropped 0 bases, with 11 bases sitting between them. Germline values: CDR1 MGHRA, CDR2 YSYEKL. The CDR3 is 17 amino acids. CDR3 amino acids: CASSQDSGPATNEKLFF. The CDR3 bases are TGCGCCAGCAGCCAAGACTCGGGGCCAGCAACTAATGAAAAACTGTTTTTT.

DNA of the CDR3: TGTGCCAGCAGTGAGTATGACACGTACACAGATACGCAGTATTTT. Amino acid sequence: CASSEYDTYTDTQYF. The chain recombines TRBV2 with TRBJ2-3; no definite D call. Germline V gene lookup returns CDR1 SNHLY and CDR2 FYNNEI. Trimming pared 3 bases from V and 2 bases from J, leaving 12 bases between. The CDR3 sequence is 15 residues long.

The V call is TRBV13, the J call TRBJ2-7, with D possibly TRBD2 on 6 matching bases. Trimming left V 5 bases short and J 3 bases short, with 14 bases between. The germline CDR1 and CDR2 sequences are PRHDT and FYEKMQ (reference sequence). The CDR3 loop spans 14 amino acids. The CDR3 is CASSLGTSYYEQYF. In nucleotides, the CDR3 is TGTGCCAGCAGCCTCGGGACTTCCTACTACGAGCAGTACTTC.

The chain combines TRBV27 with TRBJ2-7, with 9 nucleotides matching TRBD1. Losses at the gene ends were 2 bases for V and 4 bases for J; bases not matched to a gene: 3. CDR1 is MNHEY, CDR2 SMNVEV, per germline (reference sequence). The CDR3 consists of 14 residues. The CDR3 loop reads CASSLATGGYEQYF. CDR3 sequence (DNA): TGTGCCAGCAGTTTAGCGACAGGGGGGTACGAGCAGTACTTC.

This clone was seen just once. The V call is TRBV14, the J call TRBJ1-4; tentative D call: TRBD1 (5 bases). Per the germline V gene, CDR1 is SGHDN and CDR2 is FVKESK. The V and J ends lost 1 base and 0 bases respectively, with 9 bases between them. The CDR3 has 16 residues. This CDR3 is CASSQGTLATNEKLFF. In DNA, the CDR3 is TGTGCCAGCAGCCAAGGGACACTTGCAACTAATGAAAAACTGTTTTTT.

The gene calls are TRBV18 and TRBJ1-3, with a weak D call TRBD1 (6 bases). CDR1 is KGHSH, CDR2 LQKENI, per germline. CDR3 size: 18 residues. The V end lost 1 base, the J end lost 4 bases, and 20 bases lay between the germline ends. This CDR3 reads CASSPLGWAGVTGNTIYF. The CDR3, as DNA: TGTGCCAGCTCACCACTCGGGTGGGCAGGGGTGACCGGAAACACCATATATTTT.

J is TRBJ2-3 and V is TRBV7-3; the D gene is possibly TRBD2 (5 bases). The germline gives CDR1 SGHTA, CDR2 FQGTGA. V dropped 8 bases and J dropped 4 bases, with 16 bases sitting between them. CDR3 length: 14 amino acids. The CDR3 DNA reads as TGTGCCAGCGGGCGGGCCGGACGGGCAGATACGCAGTATTTT. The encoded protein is CASGRAGRADTQYF.

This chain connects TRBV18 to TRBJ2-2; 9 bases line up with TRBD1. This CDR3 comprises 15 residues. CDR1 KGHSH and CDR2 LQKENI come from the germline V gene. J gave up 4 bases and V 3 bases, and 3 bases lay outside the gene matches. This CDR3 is CASSPGTGTTGELFF. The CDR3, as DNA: TGTGCCAGCTCACCCGGGACAGGGACCACCGGGGAGCTGTTTTTT. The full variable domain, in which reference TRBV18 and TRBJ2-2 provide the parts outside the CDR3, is NAGVMQNPRHLVRRRGQEARLRCSPMKGHSHVYWYRQLPEEGLKFMVYLQKENIIDESGMPKERFSAEFPKEGPSILRIQQVVRGDSAAYFCASSPGTGTTGELFFGEGSRLTVL.

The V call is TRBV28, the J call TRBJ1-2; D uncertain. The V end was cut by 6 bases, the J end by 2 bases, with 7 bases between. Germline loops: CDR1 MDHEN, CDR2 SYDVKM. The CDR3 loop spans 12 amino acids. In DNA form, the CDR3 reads TGTGCCAGCAGGCCCCTGAACTATGGCTACACCTTC. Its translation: CASRPLNYGYTF.

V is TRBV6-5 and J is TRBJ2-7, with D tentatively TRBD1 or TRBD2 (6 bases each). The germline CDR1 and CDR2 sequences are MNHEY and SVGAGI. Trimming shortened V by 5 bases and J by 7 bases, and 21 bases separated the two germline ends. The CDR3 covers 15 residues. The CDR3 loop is CASSRTYSGAGEQYF. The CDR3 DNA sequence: TGTGCCAGCAGTCGGACGTACTCGGGGGCAGGAGAGCAGTACTTC.

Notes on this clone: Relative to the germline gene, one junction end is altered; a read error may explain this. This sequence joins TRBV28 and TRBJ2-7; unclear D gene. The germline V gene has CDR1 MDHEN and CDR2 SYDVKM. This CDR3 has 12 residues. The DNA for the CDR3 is TGTGCCAGCAGTCCGGGCCTTCCACCCCTCGGGTTC. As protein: CASSPGLPPLGF. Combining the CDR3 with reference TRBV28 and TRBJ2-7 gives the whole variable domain DVKVTQSSRYLVKRTGEKVFLECVQDMDHENMFWYRQDPGLGLRLIYFSYDVKMKEKGDIPEGYSVSREKKERFSLILESASTNQTSMYLCASSPGLPPLGFGPGTRLTVT.

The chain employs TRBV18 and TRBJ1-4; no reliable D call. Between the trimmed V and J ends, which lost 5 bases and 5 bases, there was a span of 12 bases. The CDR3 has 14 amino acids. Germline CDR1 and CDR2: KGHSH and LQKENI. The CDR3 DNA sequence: TGTGCCAGCTCATCCAGAGACAAGAATGAAAAACTGTTTTTT. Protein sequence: CASSSRDKNEKLFF.

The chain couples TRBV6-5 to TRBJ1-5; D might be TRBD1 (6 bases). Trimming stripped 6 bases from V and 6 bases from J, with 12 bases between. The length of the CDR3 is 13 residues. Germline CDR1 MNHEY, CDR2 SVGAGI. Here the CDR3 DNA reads TGTGCCAGCAGCAACAGGGAATCTCAGCCCCAGCATTTT. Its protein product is CASSNRESQPQHF.